This T cell receptor beta chain emerged from a study of T cell responses to AZD1222 COVID-19 vaccine. Study information: Pooling of second doses given at about 4 or about 12 weeks was done. Study-wide results and caveats: All repertoire sampling was performed exclusively after the peak T cell response. Only a handful of people who got AZD1222 tested seropositive at baseline. Vaccination with two AZD1222 doses was followed by a rise in Spike-specific TCR breadth and depth.

For this clone: The antigen remains undetermined.

V was clipped by 0 bases and J by 6 bases; unmatched bases: 9. The CDR3 has 18 amino acids. Germline V gene lookup returns CDR1 SGHTA and CDR2 FQGTGA. Method: immunoSEQ multiplex PCR; TCRdb's copy keeps in-frame clones and lacks some. This table has 90,000 to 120,000 clones, about 93% appearing once. The V and J genes are TRBV7-3 and TRBJ2-1; TRBD2 matches at 12 bases. Sequenced material: peripheral blood, taken on day 0 of AZD1222 vaccination. This TCR was recovered from an adult in good health. CDR3 protein: CASSLTSASGRAANEQFF. CDR3 DNA: TGTGCCAGCAGCTTAACGTCGGCTAGCGGGAGGGCCGCCAATGAGCAGTTCTTC.